This T cell receptor beta chain appears in the sequencing data of a study of CD8 T cells in Susac syndrome. Study summary: Blood was drawn from patients with Susac syndrome. At that point, they were therapy-naive, on corticosteroids, or on intravenous immunoglobulin alone.

This clonotype was observed once. While CD8+ and CD4+ T cells were isolated negatively, TEMRA cells were enriched by FACS. A quantity of roughly 0.5 to 1 ug RNA underwent reverse transcription using random hexamers. Amplification of the TCR beta CDR3 was carried out by immunoSEQ multiplex PCR, which spanned a total of 54 Vbeta and 13 Jbeta segments. TCRdb recomputed calls from the immunoSEQ multiplex PCR reads with MiXCR, one row per CDR3 protein. The data contain 150,000 or so distinct CDR3 sequences, about 96% of them seen just once; the ten biggest clones take up 0.095% to 0.15%. V was trimmed by 0 bases and J by 3 bases, leaving 6 bases between them. CDR1 is SGHRS, CDR2 YFSETQ, per germline. The CDR3 runs 13 residues.

The material sequenced was CD4+ T cells from PBMCs. The source is a human donor with Susac syndrome. The chain combines TRBV5-1 with TRBJ1-2, with unresolved D. CDR3 region: CASSLAGYYGYTF. As DNA, the CDR3 is TGCGCCAGCAGCTTGGCGGGTTACTATGGCTACACCTTC.